The present entry profiles one T cell receptor beta chain with its context. The sample comes from a study of STAT5B mutations in CD4+ large granular lymphocyte leukemia. This CDR3 contains 14 residues. V shed 5 bases and J shed 5 bases, with 15 bases lying between them. Germline V gene sequence: CDR1 MNHNS, CDR2 SASEGT. Libraries were prepared by immunoSEQ multiplex PCR; TCRdb keeps only in-frame clonotypes and omits some of them. This table has about 30,000 clones, around 80% appearing once. The rearrangement uses TRBV6-1 and TRBJ1-1; D call uncertain. Sequencing was performed on CD4+ T cells from blood buffy coats. This clonotype was sampled from a human donor in good health. CDR3 sequence (DNA): TGTGCCAGCAGTACCAAGCCCAGTATGACTGAAGCTTTCTTT. Translating gives CASSTKPSMTEAFF.